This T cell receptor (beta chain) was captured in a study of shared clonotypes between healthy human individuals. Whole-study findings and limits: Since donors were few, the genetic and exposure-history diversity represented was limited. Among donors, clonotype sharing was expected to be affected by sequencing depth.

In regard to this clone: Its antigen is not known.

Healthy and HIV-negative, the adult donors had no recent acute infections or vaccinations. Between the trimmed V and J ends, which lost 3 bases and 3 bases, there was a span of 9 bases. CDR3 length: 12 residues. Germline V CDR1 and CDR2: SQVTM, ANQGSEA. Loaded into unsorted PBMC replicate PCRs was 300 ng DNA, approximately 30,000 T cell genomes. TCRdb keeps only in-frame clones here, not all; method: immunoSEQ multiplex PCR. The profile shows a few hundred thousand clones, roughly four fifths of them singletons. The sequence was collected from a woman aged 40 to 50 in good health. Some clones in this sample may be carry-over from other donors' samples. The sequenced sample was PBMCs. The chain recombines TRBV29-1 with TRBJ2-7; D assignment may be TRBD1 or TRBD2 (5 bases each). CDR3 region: CSVEGDGYEQYF. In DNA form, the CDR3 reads TGCAGCGTTGAGGGGGACGGCTACGAGCAGTACTTC.